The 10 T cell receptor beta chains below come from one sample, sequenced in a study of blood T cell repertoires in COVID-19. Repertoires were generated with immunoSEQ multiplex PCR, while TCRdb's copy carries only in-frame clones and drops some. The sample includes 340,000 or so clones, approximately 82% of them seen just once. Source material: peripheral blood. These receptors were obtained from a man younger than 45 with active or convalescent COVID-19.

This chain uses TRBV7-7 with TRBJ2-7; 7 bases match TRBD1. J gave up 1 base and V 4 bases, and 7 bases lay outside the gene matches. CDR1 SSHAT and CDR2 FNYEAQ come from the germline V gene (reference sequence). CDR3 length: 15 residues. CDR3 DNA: TGTGCCAGCAGCTCAGTCCACAGGGGATCCTACGAGCAGTACTTC. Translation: CASSSVHRGSYEQYF.

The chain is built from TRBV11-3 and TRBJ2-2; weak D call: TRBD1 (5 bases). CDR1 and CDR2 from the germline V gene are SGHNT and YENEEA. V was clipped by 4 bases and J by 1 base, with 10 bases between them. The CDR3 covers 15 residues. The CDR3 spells CASSSTGRNTGELFF. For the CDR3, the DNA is TGTGCCAGCAGCTCCACAGGAAGGAACACCGGGGAGCTGTTTTTT.

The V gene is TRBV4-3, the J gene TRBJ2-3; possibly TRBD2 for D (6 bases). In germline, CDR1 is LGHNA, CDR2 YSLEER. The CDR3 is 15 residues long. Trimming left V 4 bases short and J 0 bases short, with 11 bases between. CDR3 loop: CASSRRAGSTDTQYF. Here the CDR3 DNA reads TGCGCCAGCAGCCGTCGGGCGGGGAGCACAGATACGCAGTATTTT.

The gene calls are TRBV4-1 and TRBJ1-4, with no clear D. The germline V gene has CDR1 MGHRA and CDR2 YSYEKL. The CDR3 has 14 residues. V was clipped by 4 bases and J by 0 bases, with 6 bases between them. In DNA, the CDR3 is TGCGCCAGCAGCCCGCAGTCAACTAATGAAAAACTGTTTTTT. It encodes CASSPQSTNEKLFF.

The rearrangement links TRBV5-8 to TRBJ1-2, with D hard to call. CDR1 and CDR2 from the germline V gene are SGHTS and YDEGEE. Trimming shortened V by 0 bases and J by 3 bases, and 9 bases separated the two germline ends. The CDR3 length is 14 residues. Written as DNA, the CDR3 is TGTGCCAGCAGCTTGGGTTGGGCAGACTATGGCTACACCTTC. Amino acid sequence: CASSLGWADYGYTF.

DNA of the CDR3: TGCAGCGTTGAGAAGACTAGCGGGAGCACAGATACGCAGTATTTT. This translates into CSVEKTSGSTDTQYF. The chain joins TRBV29-1 to TRBJ2-3; 10 bases line up with TRBD2. The CDR3 spans 15 residues. CDR1 is SQVTM and CDR2 is ANQGSEA in the germline V gene. V dropped 3 bases and J dropped 0; count of bases not matched to a gene: 3.

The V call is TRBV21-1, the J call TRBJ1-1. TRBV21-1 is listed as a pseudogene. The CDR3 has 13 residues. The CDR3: CAITGGMNTEAFF. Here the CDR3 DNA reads TGTGCCATAACTGGCGGAATGAACACTGAAGCTTTCTTT.

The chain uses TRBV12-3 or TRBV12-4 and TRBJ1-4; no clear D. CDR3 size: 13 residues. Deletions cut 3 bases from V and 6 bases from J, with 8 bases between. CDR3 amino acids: CASSFQQDEKLFF. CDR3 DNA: TGTGCCAGCAGTTTCCAGCAGGATGAAAAACTGTTTTTT.

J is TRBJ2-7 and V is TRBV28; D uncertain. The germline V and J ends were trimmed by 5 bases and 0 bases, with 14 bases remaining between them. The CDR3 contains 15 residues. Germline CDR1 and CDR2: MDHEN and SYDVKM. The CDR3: CASSPYSGSSYEQYF. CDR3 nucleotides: TGTGCCAGCAGTCCCTACTCGGGTAGCTCCTACGAGCAGTACTTC. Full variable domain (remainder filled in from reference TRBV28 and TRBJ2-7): DVKVTQSSRYLVKRTGEKVFLECVQDMDHENMFWYRQDPGLGLRLIYFSYDVKMKEKGDIPEGYSVSREKKERFSLILESASTNQTSMYLCASSPYSGSSYEQYFGPGTRLTVT.

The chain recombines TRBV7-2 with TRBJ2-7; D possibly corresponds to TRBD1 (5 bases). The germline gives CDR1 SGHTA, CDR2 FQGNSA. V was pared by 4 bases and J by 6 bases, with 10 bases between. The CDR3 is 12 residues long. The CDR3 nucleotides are TGTGCCAGCAGCTCCCTTAGGGGCGAGCAGTACTTC. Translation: CASSSLRGEQYF.